This TCR beta chain was observed in a study of blood T cell repertoires in COVID-19. TCRdb's table, derived via immunoSEQ multiplex PCR, lists solely in-frame clones and lacks some. The data show 150,000 to 200,000 clones, approximately 90% seen once. In germline, CDR1 is LNHDA, CDR2 SQIVND (reference sequence). V shed 6 bases and J shed 2 bases, with 3 bases lying between them. The CDR3 runs 11 residues. V gene TRBV19 combines with J gene TRBJ2-3; D is ambiguous. The source material was PBMCs or T cells enriched from blood (not recorded which). The sequence was obtained from a woman in her 40s in a cohort exposed to, infected with or recovered from COVID-19 (not recorded which). This CDR3 reads CASSYTDTQYF. For the CDR3, the DNA is TGTGCCAGTAGCTACACAGATACGCAGTATTTT.